This T cell receptor beta chain appears in the sequencing data of a study of shared clonotypes between healthy human individuals. Turning to the study itself: Researchers assigned three CD4 naive, three CD4 memory, two CD8 naive and one CD8 memory plate to each donor.

Trimming cost V 6 bases and J 3 bases, with 18 bases left between them. The germline CDR1 and CDR2 sequences are MNHEY and SMNVEV (reference sequence). The CDR3 loop spans 15 amino acids. It was at deep level that the assay was run. Profiling relied on immunoSEQ multiplex PCR, and the TCRdb table lists in-frame clones only, not all of them. Among about 2,200,000 clones listed, under 95% were seen once. Naive CD8 cells, CD45RO-negative and positively selected for CCR7, excluded terminally differentiated effector memory CD45RA+ cells. The receptor was isolated from a man aged 18 to 30 in good health. Some clones in this sample may be carry-over from other donors' samples. The chain joins TRBV27 to TRBJ2-7, with D perhaps being TRBD1 or TRBD2 (6 bases each). Source material: naive CD8+ T cells from PBMCs. The CDR3 is CASSPLGGGGYEQYF. The CDR3 bases are TGTGCCAGCAGCCCCCTAGGAGGAGGGGGCTACGAGCAGTACTTC.